This T cell receptor beta chain was sequenced in a study of blood T cell repertoires in COVID-19. Study overall: Acute and convalescent COVID-19 specimens originated in the United States, Italy and Spain. Sample material is recorded as cDNA or gDNA derived from T cells, B-cell-depleted T cells, or PBMCs.

The trim removed 0 bases at V and 1 base at J, leaving 0 bases unmatched. Germline CDR1 and CDR2: SGHAT and FQNNGV. The CDR3 length is 15 residues. Authors' data handling: Amplification of reference gene primers was used by the study to estimate nucleated cell counts. Assay: immunoSEQ multiplex PCR; the TCRdb copy retains only in-frame clones and omits some. V, J and clone size are those of that table, while D and trimming were read from the DNA. The sample has about 120,000 clones; 70% to 90% are singletons. The clonotype originates from a man in his fifties or sixties with acute or convalescent COVID-19. The chain links TRBV11-2 to TRBJ2-3, with 8 nucleotides matching TRBD2. Input material: peripheral blood. Here the CDR3 reads CASSLELAGTDTQYF. The CDR3 DNA follows: TGTGCCAGCAGCTTAGAACTAGCGGGCACAGATACGCAGTATTTT.